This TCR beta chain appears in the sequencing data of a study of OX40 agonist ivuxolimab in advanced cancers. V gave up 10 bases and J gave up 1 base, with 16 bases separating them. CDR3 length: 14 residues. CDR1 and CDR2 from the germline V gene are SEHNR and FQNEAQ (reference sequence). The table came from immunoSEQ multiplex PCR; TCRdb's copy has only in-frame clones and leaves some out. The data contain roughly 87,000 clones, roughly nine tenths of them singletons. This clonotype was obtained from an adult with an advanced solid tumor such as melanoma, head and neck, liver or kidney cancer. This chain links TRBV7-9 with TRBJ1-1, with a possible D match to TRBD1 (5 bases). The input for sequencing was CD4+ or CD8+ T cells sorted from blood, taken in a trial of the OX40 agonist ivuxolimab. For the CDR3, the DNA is TGTGCCACTTCGAAGGACGGGGGGAACACTGAAGCTTTCTTT. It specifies CATSKDGGNTEAFF.